This T cell receptor beta chain was found in a study of blood T cell repertoires in COVID-19. Study as a whole: In each case, the material was cDNA or gDNA derived from T cells, B-cell-depleted T cells, or PBMCs.

Repertoires were generated with immunoSEQ multiplex PCR, while TCRdb's copy carries only in-frame clones and drops some. The repertoire holds 250,000 to 300,000 clones, with roughly 91% as singletons. The germline V and J ends were trimmed by 3 bases and 2 bases, with 14 bases remaining between them. The V gene's germline CDR1 is SGHRS and CDR2 YFSETQ. The length of the CDR3 is 15 residues. The sequence was obtained from a woman in her twenties or thirties with COVID-19, enrolled during active disease. The sequencing sample was made of peripheral blood. The V gene is TRBV5-1, the J gene TRBJ1-1; the D gene is possibly TRBD1 (5 bases). This chain's CDR3 is CASSWGTSGNTEAFF. As DNA, the CDR3 is TGCGCCAGCAGCTGGGGGACTTCAGGAAACACTGAAGCTTTCTTT.